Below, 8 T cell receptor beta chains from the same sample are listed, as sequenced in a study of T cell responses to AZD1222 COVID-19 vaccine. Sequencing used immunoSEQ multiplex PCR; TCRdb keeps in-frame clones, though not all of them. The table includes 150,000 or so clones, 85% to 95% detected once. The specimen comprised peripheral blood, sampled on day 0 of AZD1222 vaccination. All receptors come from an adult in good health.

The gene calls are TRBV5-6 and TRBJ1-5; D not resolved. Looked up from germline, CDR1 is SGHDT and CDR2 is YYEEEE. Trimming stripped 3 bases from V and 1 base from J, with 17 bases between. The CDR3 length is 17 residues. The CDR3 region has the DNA TGTGCCAGCAGCTCGCTTCGCTGGCGTGGGAGCAATCAGCCCCAGCATTTT. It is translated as CASSSLRWRGSNQPQHF. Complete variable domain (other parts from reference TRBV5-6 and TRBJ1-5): DAGVTQSPTHLIKTRGQQVTLRCSPKSGHDTVSWYQQALGQGPQFIFQYYEEEERQRGNFPDRFSGHQFPNYSSELNVNALLLGDSALYLCASSSLRWRGSNQPQHFGDGTRLSIL.

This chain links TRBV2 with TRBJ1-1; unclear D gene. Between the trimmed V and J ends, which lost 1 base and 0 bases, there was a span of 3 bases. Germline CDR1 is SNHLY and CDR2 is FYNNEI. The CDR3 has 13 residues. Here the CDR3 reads CASSEELNTEAFF. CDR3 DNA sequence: TGTGCCAGCAGTGAAGAACTGAACACTGAAGCTTTCTTT.

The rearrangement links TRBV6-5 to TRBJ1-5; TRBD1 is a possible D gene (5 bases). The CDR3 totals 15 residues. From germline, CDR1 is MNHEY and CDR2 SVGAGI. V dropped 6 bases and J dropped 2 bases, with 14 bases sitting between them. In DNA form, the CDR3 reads TGTGCCAGCAGCTACGGGACGGCGGGCAATCAGCCCCAGCATTTT. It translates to CASSYGTAGNQPQHF.

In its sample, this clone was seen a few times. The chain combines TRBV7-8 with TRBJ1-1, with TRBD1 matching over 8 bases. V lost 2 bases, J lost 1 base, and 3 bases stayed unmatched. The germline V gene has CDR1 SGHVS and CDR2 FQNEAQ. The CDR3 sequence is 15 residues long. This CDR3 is CASSLTDRANTEAFF. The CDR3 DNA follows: TGTGCCAGCAGCTTAACGGACAGGGCGAACACTGAAGCTTTCTTT.

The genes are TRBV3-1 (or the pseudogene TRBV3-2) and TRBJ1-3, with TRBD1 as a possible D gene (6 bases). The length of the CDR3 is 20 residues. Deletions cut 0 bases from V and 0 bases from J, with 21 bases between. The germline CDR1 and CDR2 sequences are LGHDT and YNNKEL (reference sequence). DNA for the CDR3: TGTGCCAGCAGCCAAGACTACGAGACAGGTAGTTGGAACTCTGGAAACACCATATATTTT. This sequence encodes CASSQDYETGSWNSGNTIYF.

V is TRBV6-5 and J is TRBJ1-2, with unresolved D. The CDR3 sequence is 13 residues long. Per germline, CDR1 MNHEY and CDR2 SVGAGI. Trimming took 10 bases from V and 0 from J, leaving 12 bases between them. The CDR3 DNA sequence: TGTGCCACCAAGGTCCCCCCTAACTATGGCTACACCTTC. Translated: CATKVPPNYGYTF.

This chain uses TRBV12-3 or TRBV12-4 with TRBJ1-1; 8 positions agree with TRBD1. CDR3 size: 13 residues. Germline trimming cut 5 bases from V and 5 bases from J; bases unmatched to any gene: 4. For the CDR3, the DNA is TGTGCCAGCAGTCGGACAGGGAGAACTGAAGCTTTCTTT. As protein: CASSRTGRTEAFF.

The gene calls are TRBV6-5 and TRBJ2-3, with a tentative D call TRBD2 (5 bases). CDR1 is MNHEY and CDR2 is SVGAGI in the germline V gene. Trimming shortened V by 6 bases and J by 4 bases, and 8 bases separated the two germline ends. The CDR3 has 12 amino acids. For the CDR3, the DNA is TGTGCCAGCAGGCAACTAGCAGATACGCAGTATTTT. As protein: CASRQLADTQYF.